The 29 T cell receptor beta chains in this list originate from one sample, sequenced in a study. Via MiXCR, TCRdb re-called the RT-PCR reads, giving one row per CDR3 protein. The sample holds fewer than 800,000 distinct CDR3 sequences; 12% to 15% are singletons and the top ten take around 3.3%. The sample comprised memory CD4+ T cells from blood. All receptors derive from a female donor in good health, serving as a healthy control.

In its sample, this clonotype was seen many times. The chain is built from TRBV10-3 and TRBJ2-1; 9 positions match TRBD1. Germline assignment: CDR1 ENHRY and CDR2 SYGVKD. With V trimmed by 5 bases and J by 6 bases, 11 bases remained unmatched. The CDR3 loop spans 16 amino acids. The CDR3 DNA reads as TGTGCCATCAGTTTTCTCACGGGACAGGGACCCAATGAGCAGTTCTTC. This encodes CAISFLTGQGPNEQFF.

The V gene is TRBV5-4, the J gene TRBJ1-1; 7 nucleotides line up with TRBD1. The germline gives CDR1 SGHNT, CDR2 YYREEE (reference sequence). The length of the CDR3 is 12 residues. Trimming at V came to 4 bases and at J to 10 bases, leaving 7 bases not matched to a gene. CDR3 residues: CASSRGLEGAFF. The CDR3 bases are TGTGCCAGCAGCAGGGGGCTAGAGGGAGCTTTCTTT.

The gene calls are TRBV14 and TRBJ2-1, with 10 nucleotides matching TRBD1. V lost 0 bases and J lost 10; bases outside the gene matches: 9. The length of the CDR3 is 16 residues. CDR1 SGHDN and CDR2 FVKESK come from the germline V gene. The CDR3 region is CASSQETGGVWSEQFF. CDR3 coding DNA: TGTGCCAGCAGCCAAGAGACAGGGGGCGTTTGGAGCGAGCAGTTCTTC.

This clonotype has ten or more counts. The chain employs TRBV6-5 and TRBJ1-2; D gene unclear. The CDR3 has 12 residues. Between the trimmed V and J ends, which lost 6 bases and 5 bases, there was a span of 10 bases. Per the germline V gene, CDR1 is MNHEY and CDR2 is SVGAGI. The CDR3 spells CASRAGIYGYTF. CDR3 in DNA: TGTGCCAGCAGGGCTGGGATTTATGGCTACACCTTC.

This clonotype showed up many times. The V gene is TRBV7-2, the J gene TRBJ1-5, with no clear D. CDR3 length: 13 amino acids. The germline V gene has CDR1 SGHTA and CDR2 FQGNSA. The V gene lost 1 base and the J gene lost 4 bases, with 5 bases spanning the gap. The chain's CDR3 is CASSLGTNQPQHF. CDR3 coding DNA: TGTGCCAGCAGCTTAGGCACAAATCAGCCCCAGCATTTT.

Note on this clonotype: A much larger clone sits a single nucleotide away, making a read error possible. The V call is TRBV7-2, the J call TRBJ1-6; tentative D call: TRBD1 (5 bases). Germline V lookup: CDR1 SGHTA, CDR2 FQGNSA. This CDR3 comprises 15 residues. In nucleotides, the CDR3 is TGTGCCAGCAGCTTAATTGGCGGGGGGGGTTCATCCCTCCACTTT. This gives the protein CASSLIGGGGSSLHF.

This clonotype showed up just a few times. This chain joins TRBV5-4 and TRBJ2-3, with TRBD2 matching 11 bases. CDR1 and CDR2 (germline): SGHNT, YYREEE (reference sequence). The CDR3 sequence is 14 residues long. This chain's CDR3 is CAFSGRALTDTQYF. The CDR3 DNA reads as TGTGCTTTTAGCGGGAGGGCCTTAACAGATACGCAGTATTTT.

Note on this clonotype: The germline gene is not matched at one end of the junction; a read error may be the cause. V and J are TRBV7-8 and TRBJ1-1; D unclear. The length of the CDR3 is 11 residues. Germline V gene data show CDR1 as SGHVS and CDR2 as FQNEAQ. CDR3 loop: CASSSPGWWRF. CDR3 nucleotide sequence: TGTGCCAGCAGCTCCCCAGGTTGGTGGAGATTT.

In this sample, this clonotype turned up many times. J is TRBJ1-2 and V is TRBV7-2, with D tentatively TRBD1 (5 bases). Germline CDR1 reads SGHTA; CDR2 reads FQGNSA. The CDR3 loop spans 15 amino acids. Trimming stripped 5 bases from V and 1 base from J, with 14 bases between. The CDR3 region has the DNA TGTGCCAGCAGCCAATCGGACATCTATAACTATGGCTACACCTTC. Translation: CASSQSDIYNYGYTF. The complete variable domain, with remaining parts taken from reference TRBV7-2 and TRBJ1-2, reads GAGVSQSPSNKVTEKGKDVELRCDPISGHTALYWYRQSLGQGLEFLIYFQGNSAPDKSGLPSDRFSAERTGGSVSTLTIQRTQQEDSAVYLCASSQSDIYNYGYTFGSGTRLTVV.

V and J are TRBV7-9 and TRBJ2-3, with D possibly matching TRBD1 (6 bases). Trimming removed 6 bases from V and 3 bases from J, with 25 bases in between. The CDR3 contains 18 residues. Germline V gene lookup returns CDR1 SEHNR and CDR2 FQNEAQ (reference sequence). The CDR3 DNA reads as TGTGCCAGCAGACCGCCCTTTCGACAGGCAAAACGGACAGATACGCAGTATTTT. Amino acid sequence: CASRPPFRQAKRTDTQYF.

This clonotype was detected a few times. The chain carries TRBV12-3 or TRBV12-4 and TRBJ1-1; D is ambiguous. This CDR3 spans 14 amino acids. Trimming left V 2 bases short and J 7 bases short, with 14 bases between. CDR3 DNA: TGTGCCAGCAGTTTAAATTTGTGGTCCGGTGAAGCTTTCTTT. This codes for CASSLNLWSGEAFF.

The chain uses TRBV5-1 and TRBJ1-2; 11 positions match TRBD1. The CDR3 spans 16 residues. V lost 4 bases to trimming and J lost 5 bases; unmatched junction nucleotides: 10. CDR1 is SGHRS, CDR2 YFSETQ, per germline. As DNA, the CDR3 is TGCGCCAGCAGCGTGGGGACAGGGGGAAGTGGGTATGGCTACACCTTC. Translated: CASSVGTGGSGYGYTF.

J is TRBJ2-3 and V is TRBV5-1; maybe TRBD1 (6 bases). Trimming stripped 0 bases from V and 1 base from J, with 15 bases between. CDR1 is SGHRS, CDR2 YFSETQ, per germline. The CDR3 has 17 residues. The CDR3 nucleotides are TGCGCCAGCAGCTTGGCCGGTAGGGGGTCGGGCACAGATACGCAGTATTTT. Encoded protein: CASSLAGRGSGTDTQYF.

This clonotype was recorded many times. This rearrangement joins TRBV20-1 to TRBJ1-1; D might be TRBD1 (6 bases). Germline V gene lookup returns CDR1 DFQATT and CDR2 SNEGSKA (reference sequence). This CDR3 spans 11 amino acids. V was cut by 2 bases and J by 9 bases, with 10 bases left in between. Here the CDR3 DNA reads TGCAGTGCTAGAAAGACAGGTCAAGCTTTCTTT. It yields the protein CSARKTGQAFF.

This clonotype was seen at least ten times. The CDR3 loop is CASSYPATGGPNYGYTF. The CDR3 DNA is TGTGCCAGCAGTTACCCGGCCACAGGGGGCCCTAACTATGGCTACACCTTC. The V call is TRBV6-6, the J call TRBJ1-2, with 9 bases aligning to TRBD1. Trimming at V came to 2 bases and at J to 0 bases, leaving 7 bases not matched to a gene. The germline CDR1 and CDR2 sequences are MNHNY and SVGAGI (reference sequence). The CDR3 contains 17 residues.

For this clonotype: Since no conserved phenylalanine or tryptophan closes the CDR3, a read error is the likely cause. The genes are TRBV29-1 and TRBJ1-2; 8 bases agree with TRBD1. The CDR3 length is 12 residues. Germline loops: CDR1 SQVTM, CDR2 ANQGSEA. V trimming: 4 bases; J trimming: 4 bases; junction bases outside the gene matches: 2. The CDR3 region is CSVAGTGYGYTL. CDR3 nucleotide sequence: TGCAGCGTTGCCGGGACAGGCTATGGCTACACCCTC.

This clonotype was seen more than once but under ten times. The chain joins TRBV20-1 to TRBJ2-1; D unclear. Germline V gives CDR1 DFQATT, CDR2 SNEGSKA (reference sequence). This CDR3 has 12 amino acids. Trimming cost V 8 bases and J 5 bases, with 13 bases left between them. In DNA, the CDR3 is TGCAGTTTCCAGGCGAGAAACAATGAGCAGTTCTTC. Encoded protein: CSFQARNNEQFF.

This chain links TRBV20-1 with TRBJ2-3; 7 nucleotides align to TRBD2. CDR1 DFQATT and CDR2 SNEGSKA come from the germline V gene (reference sequence). Trimming cost V 1 base and J 6 bases; bases outside gene matches: 7. CDR3 length: 14 amino acids. The CDR3 nucleotides read TGCAGTGCTAGAGTGGGAGGGAGTGGGGATACGCAGTATTTT. It specifies CSARVGGSGDTQYF.

This clonotype was seen a handful of times. V is TRBV28 and J is TRBJ2-7, with 9 bases lining up with TRBD2. The CDR3 has 13 residues. Trimming removed 10 bases from V and 2 bases from J; junction bases left unmatched: 6. The germline V gene encodes CDR1 MDHEN and CDR2 SYDVKM. CDR3 sequence reads: CATWGLATYEQYF. CDR3 sequence (DNA): TGTGCCACCTGGGGACTAGCCACCTACGAGCAGTACTTC.

For the CDR3, the DNA is TGTGCCAGCAGCTCTAGGACTGAGAATGAAAAACTGTTTTTT. Its translation is CASSSRTENEKLFF. The V gene is TRBV5-4, the J gene TRBJ1-4; D unclear. V was shortened by 3 bases and J by 5 bases, with 11 bases between the two germline ends. CDR1 and CDR2 from the germline V gene are SGHNT and YYREEE (reference sequence). CDR3 length equals 14 residues.

This clonotype was seen only a few times. The gene calls are TRBV20-1 and TRBJ1-6, with a tentative D call TRBD1 (6 bases). The V gene lost 6 bases and the J gene lost 6 bases, with 12 bases spanning the gap. Germline V CDR1 and CDR2: DFQATT, SNEGSKA (reference sequence). This CDR3 region has 13 residues. CDR3 nucleotides: TGCAGTGCAAGACAGGATCTTAATTCACCCCTCCACTTT. The encoded protein is CSARQDLNSPLHF.

The chain is built from TRBV4-1 and TRBJ1-1; possibly TRBD1 for D (6 bases). There are 15 residues in the CDR3. V was shortened by 2 bases and J by 0 bases, with 10 bases between the two germline ends. Per the germline V gene, CDR1 is MGHRA and CDR2 is YSYEKL. As DNA, the CDR3 is TGCGCCAGCAGCCAACCGTGGACAGTGAACACTGAAGCTTTCTTT. Amino acids: CASSQPWTVNTEAFF.

This chain links TRBV6-1 with TRBJ1-1; 9 bases are shared with TRBD1. Per the germline V gene, CDR1 is MNHNS and CDR2 is SASEGT. V shed 4 bases, J shed 0 bases, and the junction held 3 bases outside the gene matches. There are 15 residues in the CDR3. CDR3: CASSARQGVNTEAFF. For the CDR3, the DNA is TGTGCCAGCAGTGCCCGACAGGGGGTGAACACTGAAGCTTTCTTT.

This clonotype was detected many times. The chain links TRBV6-6 to TRBJ2-5; no reliable D call. The CDR3 sequence is 12 residues long. CDR1 is MNHNY and CDR2 is SVGAGI in the germline V gene (reference sequence). The V end lost 2 bases, the J end lost 5 bases, and 6 bases lay between the germline ends. In DNA, the CDR3 is TGTGCCAGCAGTTACGGGTGGGAGACCCAGTACTTC. This encodes CASSYGWETQYF.

This clonotype turned up a few times. V gene TRBV7-6 combines with J gene TRBJ2-1; 8 bases line up with TRBD2. The CDR3 has 15 amino acids. V trimming: 2 bases; J trimming: 6 bases; junction bases outside the gene matches: 6. Germline-derived CDR1 and CDR2 are SGHVS and FNYEAQ. The CDR3 sequence: CASSLYSGRGNEQFF. CDR3 sequence (DNA): TGTGCCAGCAGCTTATACAGCGGGAGAGGCAATGAGCAGTTCTTC.

The gene calls are TRBV24-1 and TRBJ1-3; D ambiguous. V was trimmed by 4 bases and J by 8 bases, leaving 11 bases between them. Germline CDR1 is KGHDR and CDR2 is SFDVKD. This CDR3 has 13 residues. CDR3 sequence (DNA): TGTGCCACCAGTGACTGGACGAGTGACACCATATATTTT. This codes for CATSDWTSDTIYF.

This clonotype was seen only once. V usage is TRBV5-4 and J usage is TRBJ2-7; TRBD2 matches 8 bases. This CDR3 has 13 residues. Trimming cost V 3 bases and J 5 bases; bases outside gene matches: 4. Germline CDR1 and CDR2: SGHNT and YYREEE (reference sequence). The chain's CDR3 is CASSSPGLDEQYF. The CDR3 DNA is TGTGCCAGCAGCTCACCGGGACTAGACGAGCAGTACTTC. The full variable domain, in which reference TRBV5-4 and TRBJ2-7 provide the parts outside the CDR3, is ETGVTQSPTHLIKTRGQQVTLRCSSQSGHNTVSWYQQALGQGPQFIFQYYREEENGRGNFPPRFSGLQFPNYSSELNVNALELDDSALYLCASSSPGLDEQYFGPGTRLTVT.

This clonotype appeared a few times. The gene calls are TRBV25-1 and TRBJ1-1, with D possibly matching TRBD1 (6 bases). Looked up from germline, CDR1 is MGHDK and CDR2 is SYGVNS. The CDR3 length is 14 residues. V dropped 3 bases and J dropped 4 bases, with 12 bases sitting between them. Here the CDR3 DNA reads TGTGCCAGCAGTGACAAGGGGGGGGGCACTGAAGCTTTCTTT. It specifies CASSDKGGGTEAFF.

The genes are TRBV7-8 and TRBJ2-1; D might be TRBD2 (5 bases). The germline V gene encodes CDR1 SGHVS and CDR2 FQNEAQ. Trimming took 5 bases from V and 4 from J, leaving 18 bases between them. The CDR3 runs 16 residues. CDR3 DNA sequence: TGTGCCAGCAGCCCAGTGGCGGTGGGCGGGTACAATGAGCAGTTCTTC. This gives the protein CASSPVAVGGYNEQFF.